The T cell receptor beta chain described here comes from a study of T cells in localized non-small cell lung cancer. Findings of the study overall: A median around 55 of the top 100 tumor clones appeared in adjacent lung. Greater T cell density in blood accompanied longer overall survival. Among the tissues sampled, uninvolved adjacent lung had the highest T cell clonality, above tumor.

TCRdb's copy holds only in-frame clones and misses some; the assay was immunoSEQ multiplex PCR. Here the sample spans roughly 48,000 clones, approximately 75% being singletons. This CDR3 contains 13 residues. The germline CDR1 and CDR2 sequences are MNHNS and SASEGT. V gave up 4 bases and J gave up 8 bases; unmatched junction bases: 7. A single count supports this clone. Its antigen is as yet unknown. The TCR was taken from a man aged 40 to 75 with stage I squamous cell lung carcinoma. Sequenced material: peripheral blood, taken before any cancer treatment. The chain is built from TRBV6-1 and TRBJ1-2; 7 bases match TRBD1. The CDR3 loop is CASSVRGVRGYTF. The CDR3 DNA sequence: TGTGCCAGCAGTGTCAGGGGGGTCCGCGGCTACACCTTC.